One and the same sample provided the 21 T cell receptor beta chains below, sequenced in a study of post-analysis software for immune sequencing data. Notes on the study in general: Elevated frequency relative to controls characterized four or five TRBV segments in patients, TRBV5-6, TRBV5-1 and TRBV20-1 among them.

No antigen has been assigned to these receptors. Sequencing libraries made from TCR beta cDNA carried unique molecular identifiers. MiXCR was run by TCRdb on the PCR reads, yielding one entry per CDR3 protein. The sample shows a few hundred thousand distinct CDR3 sequences, roughly 36% of them seen only once. Sequencing used blood. Receptors were obtained from a girl aged 5-17 years with multiple sclerosis.

This clonotype was detected only a few times. The V call is TRBV12-3 or TRBV12-4, the J call TRBJ1-2; D possibly corresponds to TRBD1 (6 bases). The ends were cut back, 0 bases at V and 2 bases at J, with 13 bases in the middle. This CDR3 comprises 16 residues. CDR3 sequence reads: CASSLARGHGNYGYTF. The CDR3 DNA reads as TGTGCCAGCAGTTTAGCAAGGGGACACGGGAACTATGGCTACACCTTC.

The rearrangement links TRBV12-3 or TRBV12-4 to TRBJ1-4; 7 positions agree with TRBD1. The J segment lost 2 bases and the V segment lost 6 bases, leaving 3 bases of the junction unmatched. This CDR3 contains 14 residues. CDR3 bases: TGTGCCAGCAGGCCGACAGGGACTAATGAAAAACTGTTTTTT. It is translated as CASRPTGTNEKLFF.

V usage is TRBV7-2 and J usage is TRBJ1-1, with unresolved D. CDR1 is SGHTA and CDR2 is FQGNSA in the germline V gene. V lost 5 bases and J 7 bases, leaving 14 bases between the germline ends. The CDR3 covers 13 residues. The CDR3 DNA reads as TGTGCCAGCAGCCCCGAAAGTGGCCGTGAAGCTTTCTTT. Translation gives CASSPESGREAFF.

This clonotype has a handful of counts. The chain has TRBV5-1 and TRBJ2-7; D remains ambiguous. Gene TRBJ2-5 matches the end of the DNA better, so the J call may be wrong. The CDR3 is 13 residues long. Germline V CDR1 and CDR2: SGHRS, YFSETQ. The chain's CDR3 is CASSRQFIETQYF. Written as DNA, the CDR3 is TGCGCCAGCAGCCGCCAATTTATCGAGACCCAGTACTTC.

This clonotype was counted a few times. The rearrangement links TRBV12-3 or TRBV12-4 to TRBJ1-2; 7 positions match TRBD1. The CDR3 consists of 13 residues. The J segment lost 6 bases and the V segment lost 6 bases, leaving 7 bases of the junction unmatched. The CDR3 nucleotides are TGTGCCAGCAGCGACGCCGGGACAGATGGCTACACCTTC. Its protein is CASSDAGTDGYTF.

The rearrangement joins TRBV11-2 to TRBJ2-5; no definite D call. The CDR3 is 15 amino acids. Trimming took off 3 bases at V and 2 bases at J, with 13 bases between the two ends. Germline V CDR1 and CDR2: SGHAT, FQNNGV. The CDR3 protein is CASSFKQTLQETQYF. In DNA, the CDR3 is TGTGCCAGCAGCTTTAAACAAACCTTACAAGAGACCCAGTACTTC.

This clonotype was counted only a few times. The chain carries TRBV7-8 and TRBJ2-3, with TRBD2 matching 11 bases. The germline CDR1 and CDR2 sequences are SGHVS and FQNEAQ. The CDR3 runs to 19 residues. The ends lost 1 base at V and 2 bases at J; junction bases unmatched: 11. The CDR3 nucleotides are TGTGCCAGCAGCTTAGTCGGGCTAGCGGGGGGTATCTTCACAGATACGCAGTATTTT. This sequence encodes CASSLVGLAGGIFTDTQYF.

Only a few counts were recorded for this clonotype. The chain recombines TRBV5-6 with TRBJ1-2; no firm D call. V was pared by 7 bases and J by 9 bases, with 13 bases between. The CDR3 runs to 11 residues. The germline V gene has CDR1 SGHDT and CDR2 YYEEEE. CDR3 region: CASGKGDSYTF. In nucleotides, the CDR3 is TGTGCCAGCGGAAAAGGAGACAGCTACACCTTC.

About this clonotype: Sequence at one end of the junction differs from germline and may be a read error. The chain uses TRBV28 and TRBJ2-7; TRBD2 agrees at 11 bases. From germline, CDR1 is MDHEN and CDR2 SYDVKM. The CDR3 spans 18 residues. The CDR3: CAGSFVSIGTSGFYEQYF. In DNA form, the CDR3 reads TGTGCCGGCAGTTTCGTCTCGATAGGGACTAGCGGTTTCTACGAGCAGTACTTC.

The DNA of the CDR3 is TGTGCCAGCAGCTCGGACAGCGACTATGGCTACACCTTC. It translates to CASSSDSDYGYTF. The chain has TRBV7-9 and TRBJ1-2; a weak D match, TRBD1 (6 bases). CDR1 is SEHNR, CDR2 FQNEAQ, per germline (reference sequence). V lost 4 bases to trimming and J lost 3 bases, with 9 bases between them. The CDR3 spans 13 residues. The full variable domain, completed using reference TRBV7-9 and TRBJ1-2, is DTGVSQNPRHKITKRGQNVTFRCDPISEHNRLYWYRQTLGQGPEFLTYFQNEAQLEKSRLLSDRFSAERPKGSFSTLEIQRTEQGDSAMYLCASSSDSDYGYTFGSGTRLTVV.

The sample holds many counts of this clonotype. The genes are TRBV10-3 and TRBJ2-3; 7 bases fit TRBD1. This CDR3 is 14 amino acids long. CDR1 and CDR2 (germline): ENHRY, SYGVKD. The J segment lost 2 bases and the V segment lost 5 bases, leaving 4 bases of the junction unmatched. The CDR3 bases are TGTGCCATCAGTCTGGGACAGCCCACAGATACGCAGTATTTT. It yields the protein CAISLGQPTDTQYF.

This rearrangement joins TRBV12-3 or TRBV12-4 to TRBJ2-7; 9 bases are shared with TRBD2. Trimming at V came to 5 bases and at J to 7 bases, leaving 12 bases not matched to a gene. CDR3 length equals 15 residues. Here the CDR3 reads CASSPLAGTTNEQYF. In nucleotides, the CDR3 is TGTGCCAGCAGTCCTCTAGCGGGGACTACAAATGAGCAGTACTTC.

This rearrangement joins TRBV9 to TRBJ1-4, with D unresolved. Germline values: CDR1 SGDLS, CDR2 YYNGEE. The CDR3 has 14 residues. V was trimmed by 0 bases and J by 11 bases, leaving 14 bases between them. Written as DNA, the CDR3 is TGTGCCAGCAGCGTAGGTCGATTATCGGGGAAACTGTTTTTT. Its protein product is CASSVGRLSGKLFF.

This clonotype was observed a few times. The chain links TRBV5-5 to TRBJ2-1; D is possibly TRBD1 (6 bases). The CDR3 sequence is 19 residues long. The V end lost 0 bases, the J end lost 4 bases, and 23 bases lay between the germline ends. In germline, CDR1 is SGHKS, CDR2 YYEKEE (reference sequence). CDR3 loop: CASSLGQPRGSPAYNEQFF. The CDR3, as DNA: TGTGCCAGCAGCTTGGGGCAGCCGAGGGGGTCCCCTGCTTACAATGAGCAGTTCTTC.

The chain uses TRBV7-9 and TRBJ2-1; D may be TRBD1 or TRBD2 (6 bases each). CDR3 length: 16 residues. Germline V gives CDR1 SEHNR, CDR2 FQNEAQ (reference sequence). The V end lost 6 bases, the J end lost 3 bases, and 18 bases lay between the germline ends. The CDR3 loop is CASRGKGGTVYNEQFF. As DNA, the CDR3 is TGTGCCAGCAGGGGGAAGGGGGGCACTGTCTACAATGAGCAGTTCTTC.

This clonotype was picked up many times. This chain uses TRBV20-1 with TRBJ1-2, with a weak D call TRBD1 (5 bases). The germline CDR1 and CDR2 sequences are DFQATT and SNEGSKA (reference sequence). The length of the CDR3 is 14 residues. Trimming removed 3 bases from V and 7 bases from J, with 18 bases in between. For the CDR3, the DNA is TGCAGTGCTAGGGCAGGGTCTCAGGAAGCTGGCTACACCTTC. Translating gives CSARAGSQEAGYTF.

The rearrangement uses TRBV5-6 and TRBJ1-2; 7 nucleotides agree with TRBD1. V trimming: 4 bases; J trimming: 8 bases; junction bases outside the gene matches: 11. Germline V CDR1 and CDR2: SGHDT, YYEEEE. This CDR3 is 14 amino acids long. The chain's CDR3 is CASSQRDSGGGYTF. CDR3 bases: TGTGCCAGCAGCCAGCGGGACAGTGGGGGCGGCTACACCTTC.

A few counts support this clonotype. V usage is TRBV12-3 or TRBV12-4 and J usage is TRBJ1-2, with D hard to call. This CDR3 region has 14 residues. V lost 3 bases and J 3 bases, leaving 11 bases between the germline ends. The DNA for the CDR3 is TGTGCCAGCAGTTTGGCTTCGGTTGACTATGGCTACACCTTC. This translates into CASSLASVDYGYTF.

This clonotype was found a few times. This chain links TRBV20-1 with TRBJ1-1, with unresolved D. This CDR3 spans 12 amino acids. Germline lookup yields CDR1 DFQATT and CDR2 SNEGSKA (reference sequence). V was cut by 2 bases and J by 1 base, with 5 bases left in between. CDR3 residues: CSARNGNTEAFF. CDR3 sequence (DNA): TGCAGTGCTAGAAACGGGAACACTGAAGCTTTCTTT.

This clonotype was detected only once. The CDR3 DNA is TGTGCCAGCAGTTACTCCGTCGGGACAGGGGCATTAGAGACCCAGTACTTC. As protein: CASSYSVGTGALETQYF. V is TRBV6-6 and J is TRBJ2-5; the match to TRBD1 covers 10 bases. V dropped 0 bases and J dropped 4; count of bases not matched to a gene: 8. Germline V lookup: CDR1 MNHNY, CDR2 SVGAGI (reference sequence). The CDR3 runs to 17 residues.

This clonotype occurred a few times. J is TRBJ2-5 and V is TRBV29-1, with 9 bases fitting TRBD1. CDR3 size: 15 residues. Trimming took 1 base from V and 5 from J; bases not matched to a gene: 8. CDR1 is SQVTM, CDR2 ANQGSEA, per germline. CDR3 loop: CSVEAMGTGMETQYF. As DNA, the CDR3 is TGCAGCGTTGAAGCCATGGGGACAGGGATGGAGACCCAGTACTTC.